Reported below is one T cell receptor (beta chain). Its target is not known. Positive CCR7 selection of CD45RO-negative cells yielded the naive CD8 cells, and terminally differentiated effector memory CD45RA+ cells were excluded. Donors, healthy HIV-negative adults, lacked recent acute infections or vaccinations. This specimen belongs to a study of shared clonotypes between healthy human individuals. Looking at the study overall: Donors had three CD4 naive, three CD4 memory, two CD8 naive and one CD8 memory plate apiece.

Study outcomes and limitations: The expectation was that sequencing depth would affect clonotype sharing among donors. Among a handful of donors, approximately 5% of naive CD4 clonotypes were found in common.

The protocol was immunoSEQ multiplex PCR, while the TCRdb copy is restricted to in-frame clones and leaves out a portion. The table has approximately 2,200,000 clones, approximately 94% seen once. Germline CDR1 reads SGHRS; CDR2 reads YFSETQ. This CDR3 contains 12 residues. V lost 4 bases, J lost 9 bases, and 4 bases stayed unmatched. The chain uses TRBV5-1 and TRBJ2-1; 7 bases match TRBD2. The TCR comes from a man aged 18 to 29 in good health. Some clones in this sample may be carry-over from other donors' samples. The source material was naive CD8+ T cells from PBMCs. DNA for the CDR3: TGCGCCAGCAGCCTAACTAGCGCTGAGCAGTTCTTC. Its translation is CASSLTSAEQFF. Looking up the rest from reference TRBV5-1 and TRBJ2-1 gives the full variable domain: KAGVTQTPRYLIKTRGQQVTLSCSPISGHRSVSWYQQTPGQGLQFLFEYFSETQRNKGNFPGRFSGRQFSNSRSEMNVSTLELGDSALYLCASSLTSAEQFFGPGTRLTVL.